This paragraph reports one TCR beta chain. CDR3 length: 13 amino acids. Trimming took 5 bases from V and 6 from J, leaving 14 bases between them. CDR1 LNHDA and CDR2 SQIVND come from the germline V gene (reference sequence). In the authors' workflow: By means of reference gene primer amplification, nucleated cell counts were estimated. Some clones are missing from TCRdb's copy, which holds only in-frame ones; the method was immunoSEQ multiplex PCR. That table gives V, J and clone size, and the DNA gave D and trimming. Found here are about 150,000 clones, more than 80% of them singletons; the top ten hold 15%. This sample stems from a study of blood T cell repertoires in COVID-19. Study-wide background: Whether acute or convalescent, the COVID-19 samples came from the United States, Italy and Spain. Sources were T cells, B-cell-depleted T cells, or PBMCs; the material itself was cDNA or gDNA.

The chain couples TRBV19 to TRBJ2-7; D is possibly TRBD2 (6 bases). Sequencing was done on a sample of peripheral blood. The origin of this receptor is a middle-aged woman with acute or convalescent COVID-19. In nucleotides, the CDR3 is TGTGCCAGTAGTGGCCTAGCGAGGACCGAGCAGTACTTC. As protein: CASSGLARTEQYF.